This TCR beta chain emerged from a study of technical replicates of blood from a few donors. Assay used: immunoSEQ multiplex PCR; TCRdb lists only in-frame clones, some missing. The sample lists 60,000 to 90,000 clones; over 85% were seen once. Germline V gene lookup returns CDR1 LGHNA and CDR2 YNFKEQ. The V segment lost 4 bases and the J segment 3 bases; nucleotides outside the gene matches: 7. The CDR3 is 16 amino acids. Specimen: T cells isolated from PBMCs. The TCR comes from a human donor in good health. The chain couples TRBV4-2 to TRBJ2-3; 10 nucleotides agree with TRBD2. CDR3 sequence: CASSPLVAGGTDTQYF. The CDR3 coding sequence is TGTGCCAGCAGCCCTCTGGTAGCGGGGGGAACAGATACGCAGTATTTT.